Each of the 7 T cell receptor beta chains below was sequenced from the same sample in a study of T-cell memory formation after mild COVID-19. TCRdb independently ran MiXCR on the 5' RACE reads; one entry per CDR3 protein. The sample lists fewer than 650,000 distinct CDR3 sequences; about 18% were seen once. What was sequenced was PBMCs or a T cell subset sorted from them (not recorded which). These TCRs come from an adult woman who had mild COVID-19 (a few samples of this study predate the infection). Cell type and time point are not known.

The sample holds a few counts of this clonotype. The CDR3 is CASSQEWDRGLGEQYF. CDR3 in DNA: TGTGCCAGCAGCCAAGAATGGGACAGGGGTCTCGGCGAGCAGTACTTC. This rearrangement joins TRBV4-2 to TRBJ2-7; 10 nucleotides agree with TRBD1. V trimming: 0 bases; J trimming: 6 bases; junction bases outside the gene matches: 8. Germline assignment: CDR1 LGHNA and CDR2 YNFKEQ. CDR3 length: 16 residues.

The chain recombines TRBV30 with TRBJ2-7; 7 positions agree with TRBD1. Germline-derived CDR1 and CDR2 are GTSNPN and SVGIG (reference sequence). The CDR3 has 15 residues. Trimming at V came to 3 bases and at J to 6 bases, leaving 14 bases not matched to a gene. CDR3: CAWRTPTGALAEQYF. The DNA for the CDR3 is TGTGCCTGGAGAACCCCCACAGGGGCGCTTGCCGAGCAGTACTTC. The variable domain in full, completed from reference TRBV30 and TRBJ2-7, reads SQTIHQWPATLVQPVGSPLSLECTVEGTSNPNLYWYRQAAGRGLQLLFYSVGIGQISSEVPQNLSASRPQDRQFILSSKKLLLSDSGFYLCAWRTPTGALAEQYFGPGTRLTVT.

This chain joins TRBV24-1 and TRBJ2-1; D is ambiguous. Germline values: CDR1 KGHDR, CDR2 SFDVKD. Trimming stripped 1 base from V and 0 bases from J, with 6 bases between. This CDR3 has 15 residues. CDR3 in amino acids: CATSDFQSSYNEQFF. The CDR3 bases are TGTGCCACCAGTGATTTCCAAAGCTCCTACAATGAGCAGTTCTTC.

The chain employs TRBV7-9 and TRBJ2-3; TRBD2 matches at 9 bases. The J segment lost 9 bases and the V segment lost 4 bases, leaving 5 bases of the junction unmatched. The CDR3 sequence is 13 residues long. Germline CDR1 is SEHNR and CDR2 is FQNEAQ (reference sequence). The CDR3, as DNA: TGTGCCAGCAGCTCAGGAAGCGGGGGGACGCAGTATTTT. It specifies CASSSGSGGTQYF.

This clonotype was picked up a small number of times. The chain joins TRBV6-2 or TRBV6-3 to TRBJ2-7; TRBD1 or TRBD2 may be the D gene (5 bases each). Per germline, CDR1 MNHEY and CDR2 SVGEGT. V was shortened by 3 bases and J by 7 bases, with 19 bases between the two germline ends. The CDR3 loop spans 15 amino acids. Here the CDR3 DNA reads TGTGCCAGCAGTTATCCGAACCTCGGGACGGAGGAGCAGTACTTC. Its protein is CASSYPNLGTEEQYF.

CDR3 protein: CSAKGGGSSYNEQFF. The CDR3 coding sequence is TGCAGCGCCAAGGGAGGAGGTAGCTCCTACAATGAGCAGTTCTTC. The rearrangement links TRBV29-1 to TRBJ2-1; D perhaps matches TRBD2 (6 bases). V lost 7 bases to trimming and J lost 0 bases, with 16 bases between them. The CDR3 consists of 15 residues. Germline lookup yields CDR1 SQVTM and CDR2 ANQGSEA.

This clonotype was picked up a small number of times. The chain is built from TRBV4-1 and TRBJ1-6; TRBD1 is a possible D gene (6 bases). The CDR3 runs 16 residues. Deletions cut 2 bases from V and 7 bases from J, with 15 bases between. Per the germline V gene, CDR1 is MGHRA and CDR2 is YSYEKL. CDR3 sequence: CASSQKQGAWNSPLHF. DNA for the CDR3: TGCGCCAGCAGCCAAAAACAGGGTGCATGGAATTCACCCCTCCACTTT.